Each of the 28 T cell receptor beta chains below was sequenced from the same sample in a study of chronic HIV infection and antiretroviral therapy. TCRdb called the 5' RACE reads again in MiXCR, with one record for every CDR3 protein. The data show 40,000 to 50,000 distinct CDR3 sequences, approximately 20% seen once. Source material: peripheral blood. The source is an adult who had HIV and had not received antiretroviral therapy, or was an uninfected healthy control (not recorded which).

The CDR3 DNA is TGTGCCATCAGTGAATCCAGGGGAGCTTTCTTT. Translating gives CAISESRGAFF. The chain combines TRBV10-3 with TRBJ1-1, with D perhaps TRBD1 (6 bases). CDR3 size: 11 residues. Germline CDR1 is ENHRY and CDR2 is SYGVKD. The V gene lost 3 bases and the J gene lost 10 bases, with 9 bases spanning the gap.

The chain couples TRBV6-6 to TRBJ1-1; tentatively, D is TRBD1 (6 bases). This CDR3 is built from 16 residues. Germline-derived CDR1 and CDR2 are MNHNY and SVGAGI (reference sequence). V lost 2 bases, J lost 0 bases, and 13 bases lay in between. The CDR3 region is CASSYGLDRVNTEAFF. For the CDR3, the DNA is TGTGCCAGCAGTTACGGTCTGGACAGAGTGAACACTGAAGCTTTCTTT.

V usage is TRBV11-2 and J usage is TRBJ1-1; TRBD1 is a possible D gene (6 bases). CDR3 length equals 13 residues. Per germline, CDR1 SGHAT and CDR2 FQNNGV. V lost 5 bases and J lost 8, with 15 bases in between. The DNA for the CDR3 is TGTGCCAGCAGCCTCACGGACAGTCTCGAAGCTTTCTTT. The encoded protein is CASSLTDSLEAFF.

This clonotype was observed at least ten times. The chain's CDR3 is CASSPGLAGSRTDTQYF. The CDR3 DNA reads as TGTGCCAGCAGCCCAGGACTAGCGGGGTCCCGCACAGATACGCAGTATTTT. This chain uses TRBV7-9 with TRBJ2-3; 12 bases agree with TRBD2. The length of the CDR3 is 17 residues. CDR1 is SEHNR and CDR2 is FQNEAQ in the germline V gene (reference sequence). J was trimmed by 1 base and V by 5 bases; bases with no gene match: 7.

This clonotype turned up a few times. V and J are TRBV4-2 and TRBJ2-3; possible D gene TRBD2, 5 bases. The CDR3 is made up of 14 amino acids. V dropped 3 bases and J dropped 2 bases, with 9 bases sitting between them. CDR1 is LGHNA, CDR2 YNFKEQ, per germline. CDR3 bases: TGTGCCAGCAGCCACGGACTGGACACAGATACGCAGTATTTT. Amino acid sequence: CASSHGLDTDTQYF.

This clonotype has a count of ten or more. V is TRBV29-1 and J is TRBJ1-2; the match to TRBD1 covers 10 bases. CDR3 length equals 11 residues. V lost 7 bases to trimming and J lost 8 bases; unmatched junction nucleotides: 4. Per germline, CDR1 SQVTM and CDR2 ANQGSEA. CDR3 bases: TGCAGCGCCGGGACAGGGGAAGGCTACACCTTC. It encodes CSAGTGEGYTF.

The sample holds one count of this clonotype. DNA for the CDR3: TGTGCCAGCAGCGGACCCAATCAGCCCCAGCATTTT. Its protein is CASSGPNQPQHF. V gene TRBV11-2 combines with J gene TRBJ1-5; no clear D gene. Per germline, CDR1 SGHAT and CDR2 FQNNGV. The CDR3 extends over 12 amino acids. The ends were cut back, 5 bases at V and 3 bases at J, with 5 bases in the middle.

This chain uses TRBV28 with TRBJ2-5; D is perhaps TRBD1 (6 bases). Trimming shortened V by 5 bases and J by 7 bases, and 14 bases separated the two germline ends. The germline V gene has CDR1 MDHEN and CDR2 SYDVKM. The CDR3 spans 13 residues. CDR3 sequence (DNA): TGTGCCAGCAGTGGGACACTCGAAAGGACCCAGTACTTC. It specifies CASSGTLERTQYF.

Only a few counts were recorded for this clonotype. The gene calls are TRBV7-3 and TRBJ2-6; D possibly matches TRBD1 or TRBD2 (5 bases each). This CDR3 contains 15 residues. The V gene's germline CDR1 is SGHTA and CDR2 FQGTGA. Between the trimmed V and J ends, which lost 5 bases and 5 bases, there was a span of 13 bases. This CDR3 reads CASSPGTLRANVLTF. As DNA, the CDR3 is TGTGCCAGCAGCCCCGGGACGCTCAGGGCCAACGTCCTGACTTTC.

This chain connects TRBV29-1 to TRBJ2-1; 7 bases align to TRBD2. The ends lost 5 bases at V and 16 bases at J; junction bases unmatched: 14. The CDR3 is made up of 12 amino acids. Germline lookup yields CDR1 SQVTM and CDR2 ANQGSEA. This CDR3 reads CSVYNQEGGEFF. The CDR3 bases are TGCAGCGTTTATAATCAGGAGGGAGGGGAATTCTTC.

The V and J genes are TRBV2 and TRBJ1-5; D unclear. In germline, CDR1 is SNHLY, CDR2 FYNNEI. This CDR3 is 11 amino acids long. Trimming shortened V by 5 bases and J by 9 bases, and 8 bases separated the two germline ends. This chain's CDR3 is CASSLPGPQHF. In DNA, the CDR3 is TGTGCCAGCAGTCTACCGGGGCCCCAGCATTTT.

This CDR3 is CASRIPLAGYNEQFF. The CDR3 region has the DNA TGTGCCAGCAGGATTCCTCTAGCGGGGTACAATGAGCAGTTCTTC. The chain carries TRBV28 and TRBJ2-1; TRBD2 agrees at 9 bases. This CDR3 is 15 amino acids long. After removal of 6 bases from V and 4 bases from J, the junction contained 7 bases not matched to a gene. Germline CDR1 and CDR2: MDHEN and SYDVKM.

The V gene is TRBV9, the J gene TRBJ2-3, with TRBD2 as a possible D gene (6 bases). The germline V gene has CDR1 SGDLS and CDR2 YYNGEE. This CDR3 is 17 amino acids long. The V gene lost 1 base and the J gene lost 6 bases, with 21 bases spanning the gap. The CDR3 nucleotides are TGTGCCAGCAGCGTACCCTCCTTAGGGTCCGGAGGGGATACGCAGTATTTT. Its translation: CASSVPSLGSGGDTQYF.

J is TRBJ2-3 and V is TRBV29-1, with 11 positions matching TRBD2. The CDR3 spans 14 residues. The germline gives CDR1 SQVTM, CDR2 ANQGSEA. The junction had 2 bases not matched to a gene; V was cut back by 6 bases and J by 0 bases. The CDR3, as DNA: TGCAGCGTGCGGACTAGCGGGAGCACAGATACGCAGTATTTT. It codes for CSVRTSGSTDTQYF.

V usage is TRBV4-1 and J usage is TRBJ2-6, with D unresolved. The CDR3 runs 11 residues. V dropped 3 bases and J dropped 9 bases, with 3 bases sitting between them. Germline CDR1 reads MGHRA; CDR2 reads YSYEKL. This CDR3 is CASSHYNVLTF. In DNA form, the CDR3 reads TGCGCCAGCAGCCACTACAACGTCCTGACTTTC.

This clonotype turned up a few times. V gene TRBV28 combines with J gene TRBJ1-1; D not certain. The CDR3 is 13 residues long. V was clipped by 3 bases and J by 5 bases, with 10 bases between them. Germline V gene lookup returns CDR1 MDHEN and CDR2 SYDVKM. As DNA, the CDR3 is TGTGCCAGCAGTTTCGAGCAGGATACTGAAGCTTTCTTT. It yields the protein CASSFEQDTEAFF.

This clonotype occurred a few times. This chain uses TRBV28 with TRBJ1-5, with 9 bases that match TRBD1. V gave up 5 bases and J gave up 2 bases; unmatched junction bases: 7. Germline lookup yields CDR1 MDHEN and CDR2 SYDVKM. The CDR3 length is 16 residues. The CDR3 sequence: CASSTRTGVGNQPQHF. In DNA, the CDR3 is TGTGCCAGCAGTACGAGGACAGGGGTCGGCAATCAGCCCCAGCATTTT.

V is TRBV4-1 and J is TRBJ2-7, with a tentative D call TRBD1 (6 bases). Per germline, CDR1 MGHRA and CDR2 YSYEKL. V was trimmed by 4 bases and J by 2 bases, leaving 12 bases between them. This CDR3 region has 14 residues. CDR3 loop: CASSPGQLPYEQYF. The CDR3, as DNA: TGCGCCAGCAGCCCGGGACAACTCCCCTACGAGCAGTACTTC.

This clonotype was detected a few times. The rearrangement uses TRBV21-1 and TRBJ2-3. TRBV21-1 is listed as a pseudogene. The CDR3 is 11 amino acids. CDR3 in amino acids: CASPRTDTQYF. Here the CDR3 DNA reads TGTGCCAGCCCACGGACAGATACGCAGTATTTT.

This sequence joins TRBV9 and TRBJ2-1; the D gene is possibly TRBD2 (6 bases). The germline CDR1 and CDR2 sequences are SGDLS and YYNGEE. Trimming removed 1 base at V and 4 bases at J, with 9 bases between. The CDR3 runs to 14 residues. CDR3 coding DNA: TGTGCCAGCAGCGTAACCGGGAGATACAATGAGCAGTTCTTC. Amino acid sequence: CASSVTGRYNEQFF.

The CDR3 is CASSLDYPYEQYF. CDR3 DNA sequence: TGTGCCAGCAGCCTGGACTACCCCTACGAGCAGTACTTC. This rearrangement joins TRBV11-2 to TRBJ2-7; possibly TRBD2 for D (6 bases). CDR3 size: 13 residues. V was shortened by 5 bases and J by 2 bases, with 10 bases between the two germline ends. CDR1 is SGHAT, CDR2 FQNNGV, per germline.

CDR3 DNA: TGTGCCAGCAGCCCTCTGGTGACAGGGGGCACTGAAGCTTTCTTT. Translation: CASSPLVTGGTEAFF. The V call is TRBV3-1, the J call TRBJ1-1; 9 positions match TRBD1. CDR3 length: 15 amino acids. Germline V gene data show CDR1 as LGHDT and CDR2 as YNNKEL (reference sequence). Germline trimming cut 4 bases from V and 4 bases from J; bases unmatched to any gene: 7.

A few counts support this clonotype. CDR3 nucleotides: TGCAGCGTTGATGCACAGGGGAACGAGCAGTACTTC. This translates into CSVDAQGNEQYF. This chain links TRBV29-1 with TRBJ2-7; 7 nucleotides match TRBD1. Germline V lookup: CDR1 SQVTM, CDR2 ANQGSEA. With 3 bases clipped from V and 5 bases from J, the junction kept 4 bases outside the gene matches. The CDR3 has 12 amino acids.

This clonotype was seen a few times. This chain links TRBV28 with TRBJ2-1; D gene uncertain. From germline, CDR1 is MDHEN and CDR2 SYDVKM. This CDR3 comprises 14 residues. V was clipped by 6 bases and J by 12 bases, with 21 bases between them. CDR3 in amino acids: CASRPNLGSVGQFF. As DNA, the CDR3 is TGTGCCAGCAGGCCCAACTTGGGATCCGTCGGGCAGTTCTTC.

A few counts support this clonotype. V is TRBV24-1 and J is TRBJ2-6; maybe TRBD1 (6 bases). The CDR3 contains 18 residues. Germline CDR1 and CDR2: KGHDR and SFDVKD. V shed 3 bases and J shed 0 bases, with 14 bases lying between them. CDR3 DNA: TGTGCCACCAGTGATCGGCGACAGGACCCCTCTGGGGCCAACGTCCTGACTTTC. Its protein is CATSDRRQDPSGANVLTF.

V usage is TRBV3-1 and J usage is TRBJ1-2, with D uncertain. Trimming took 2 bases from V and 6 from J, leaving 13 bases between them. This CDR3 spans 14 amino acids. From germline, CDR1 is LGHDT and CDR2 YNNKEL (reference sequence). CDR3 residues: CASSQNRRSNGYTF. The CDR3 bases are TGTGCCAGCAGCCAAAATCGACGGTCAAATGGCTACACCTTC.

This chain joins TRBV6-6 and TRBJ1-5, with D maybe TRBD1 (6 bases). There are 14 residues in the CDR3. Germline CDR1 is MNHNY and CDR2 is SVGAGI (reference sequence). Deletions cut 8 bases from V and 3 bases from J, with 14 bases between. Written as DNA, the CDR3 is TGTGCCAGCTCCAATGGGGGGGCCAATCAGCCCCAGCATTTT. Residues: CASSNGGANQPQHF.

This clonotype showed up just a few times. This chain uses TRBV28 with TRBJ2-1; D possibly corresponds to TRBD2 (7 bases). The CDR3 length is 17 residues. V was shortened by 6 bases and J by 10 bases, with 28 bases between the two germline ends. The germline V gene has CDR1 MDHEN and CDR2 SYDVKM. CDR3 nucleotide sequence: TGTGCCAGCAGCCCCGAGAAGAGGGCGGGGGCTAAGGAGGAGCAGTTCTTC. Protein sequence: CASSPEKRAGAKEEQFF.